This T cell receptor (beta chain) derives from a study of blood T cell repertoires in COVID-19. Sequenced by immunoSEQ multiplex PCR; TCRdb stores in-frame clones only, minus some. The sample lists roughly 190,000 clones, roughly 86% occurring once. Germline V gene lookup returns CDR1 SGDLS and CDR2 YYNGEE. The CDR3 has 16 amino acids. Unmatched junction bases numbered 11, after V lost 6 bases and J lost 4 bases. Sequenced material: peripheral blood. The sequence came from a man between 65 and 85 years old with acute or convalescent COVID-19. The gene calls are TRBV9 and TRBJ2-2; 8 bases are a match to TRBD2. CDR3 amino acids: CASNLSGGEGTGELFF. The CDR3 DNA reads as TGTGCCAGCAACCTATCGGGAGGGGAGGGCACCGGGGAGCTGTTTTTT.